This T cell receptor beta chain comes out of a study of blood T cell repertoires in COVID-19. Seattle patients were enrolled during active infection and followed longitudinally. The CDR3 consists of 13 residues. With 6 bases removed from V and 4 bases from J, the gap between germline ends came to 10 bases. Per the germline V gene, CDR1 is SEHNR and CDR2 is FQNEAQ (reference sequence). Some clones are missing from TCRdb's copy, which holds only in-frame ones; the method was immunoSEQ multiplex PCR. The data hold 87,000 or so clones, with 90% observed a single time. This clonotype was sampled from a man aged 18 to 29 with COVID-19, enrolled during active disease. Sequencing input: peripheral blood. This sequence joins TRBV7-9 and TRBJ2-1; TRBD1 is a possible D gene (6 bases). The CDR3 loop is CASRMGQYNEQFF. The CDR3 nucleotides are TGTGCCAGCAGGATGGGACAATACAATGAGCAGTTCTTC.